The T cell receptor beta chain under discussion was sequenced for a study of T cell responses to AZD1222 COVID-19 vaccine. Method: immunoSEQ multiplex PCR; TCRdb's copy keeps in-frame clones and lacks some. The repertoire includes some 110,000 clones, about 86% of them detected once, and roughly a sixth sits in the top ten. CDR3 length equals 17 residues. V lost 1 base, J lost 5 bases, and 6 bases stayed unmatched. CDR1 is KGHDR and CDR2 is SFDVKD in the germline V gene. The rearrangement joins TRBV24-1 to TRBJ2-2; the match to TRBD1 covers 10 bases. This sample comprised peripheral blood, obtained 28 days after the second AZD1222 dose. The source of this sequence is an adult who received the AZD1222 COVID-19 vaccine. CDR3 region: CATSDFRRDRGTGELFF. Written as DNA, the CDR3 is TGTGCCACCAGTGATTTCCGCCGGGACAGGGGTACCGGGGAGCTGTTTTTT.